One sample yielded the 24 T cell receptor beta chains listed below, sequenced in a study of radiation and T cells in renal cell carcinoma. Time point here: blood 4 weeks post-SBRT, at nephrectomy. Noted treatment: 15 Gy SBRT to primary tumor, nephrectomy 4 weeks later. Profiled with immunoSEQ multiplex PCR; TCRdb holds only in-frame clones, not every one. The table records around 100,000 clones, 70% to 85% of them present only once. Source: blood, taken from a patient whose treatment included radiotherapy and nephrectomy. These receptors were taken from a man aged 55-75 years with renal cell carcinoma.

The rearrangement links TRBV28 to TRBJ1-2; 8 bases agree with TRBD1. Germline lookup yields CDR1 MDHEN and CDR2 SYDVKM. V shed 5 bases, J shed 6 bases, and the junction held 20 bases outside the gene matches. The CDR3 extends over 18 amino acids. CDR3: CASSVPGQVLKAIDGYTF. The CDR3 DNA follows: TGTGCCAGCAGTGTGCCGGGACAGGTTCTTAAGGCCATAGATGGCTACACCTTC.

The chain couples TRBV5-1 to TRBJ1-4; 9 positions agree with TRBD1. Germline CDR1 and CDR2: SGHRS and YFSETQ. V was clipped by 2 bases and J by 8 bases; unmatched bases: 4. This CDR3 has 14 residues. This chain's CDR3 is CASSFTGGVEKLFF. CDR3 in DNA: TGCGCCAGCAGCTTTACAGGGGGCGTAGAAAAACTGTTTTTT.

The CDR3 loop reads CASSARGFAYNEQFF. Written as DNA, the CDR3 is TGTGCCAGCAGTGCGCGGGGGTTCGCCTACAATGAGCAGTTCTTC. The rearrangement uses TRBV6-1 and TRBJ2-1, with 7 bases lining up with TRBD2. This CDR3 is built from 15 residues. The V gene's germline CDR1 is MNHNS and CDR2 SASEGT. Trimming at V came to 4 bases and at J to 2 bases, leaving 5 bases not matched to a gene.

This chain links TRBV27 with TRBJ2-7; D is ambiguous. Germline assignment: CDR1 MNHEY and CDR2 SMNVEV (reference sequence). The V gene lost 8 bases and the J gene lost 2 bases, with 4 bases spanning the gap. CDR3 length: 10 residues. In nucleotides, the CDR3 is TGTGCCAGCGGAGCCTACGAGCAGTACTTC. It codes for CASGAYEQYF.

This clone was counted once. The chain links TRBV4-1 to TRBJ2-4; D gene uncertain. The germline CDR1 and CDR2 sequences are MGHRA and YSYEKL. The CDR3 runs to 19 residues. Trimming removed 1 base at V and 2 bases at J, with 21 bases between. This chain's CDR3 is CASSQVISPDLSTKNIQYF. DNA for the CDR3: TGCGCCAGCAGCCAAGTTATATCCCCCGACCTCTCCACCAAAAACATTCAGTACTTC.

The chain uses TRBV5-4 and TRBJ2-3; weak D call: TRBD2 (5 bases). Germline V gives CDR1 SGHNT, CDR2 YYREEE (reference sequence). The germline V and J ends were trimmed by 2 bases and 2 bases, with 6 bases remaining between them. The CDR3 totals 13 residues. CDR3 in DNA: TGTGCCAGCAGCTTAGCGGTCACAGATACGCAGTATTTT. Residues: CASSLAVTDTQYF. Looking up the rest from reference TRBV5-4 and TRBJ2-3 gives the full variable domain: ETGVTQSPTHLIKTRGQQVTLRCSSQSGHNTVSWYQQALGQGPQFIFQYYREEENGRGNFPPRFSGLQFPNYSSELNVNALELDDSALYLCASSLAVTDTQYFGPGTRLTVL.

CDR3 amino acids: CASRYGEKLFF. Here the CDR3 DNA reads TGTGCCAGCAGATACGGGGAAAAACTGTTTTTT. The V and J genes are TRBV28 and TRBJ1-4; D remains ambiguous. The CDR3 contains 11 residues. Germline-derived CDR1 and CDR2 are MDHEN and SYDVKM. The ends were cut back, 6 bases at V and 8 bases at J, with 7 bases in the middle.

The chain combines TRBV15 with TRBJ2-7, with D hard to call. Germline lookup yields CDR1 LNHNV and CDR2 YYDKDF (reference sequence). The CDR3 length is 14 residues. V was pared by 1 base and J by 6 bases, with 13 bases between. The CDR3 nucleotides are TGTGCCACCAGCAGAGCCAGAAGTACCAGCGAGCAGTACTTC. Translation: CATSRARSTSEQYF.

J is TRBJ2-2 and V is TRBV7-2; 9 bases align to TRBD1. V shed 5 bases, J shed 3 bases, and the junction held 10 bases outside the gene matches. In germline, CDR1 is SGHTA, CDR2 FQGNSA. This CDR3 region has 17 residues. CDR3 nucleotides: TGTGCCAGCAGCCAAAAAAGTGGACAGGGGTACACCGGGGAGCTGTTTTTT. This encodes CASSQKSGQGYTGELFF.

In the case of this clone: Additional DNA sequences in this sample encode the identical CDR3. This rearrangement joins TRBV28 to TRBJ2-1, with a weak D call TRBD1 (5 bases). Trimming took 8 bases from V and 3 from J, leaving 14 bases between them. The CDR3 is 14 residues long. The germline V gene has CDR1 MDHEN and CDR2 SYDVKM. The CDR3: CASLPDSSYNEQFF. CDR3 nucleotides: TGTGCCAGCCTCCCAGACAGCAGCTACAATGAGCAGTTCTTC.

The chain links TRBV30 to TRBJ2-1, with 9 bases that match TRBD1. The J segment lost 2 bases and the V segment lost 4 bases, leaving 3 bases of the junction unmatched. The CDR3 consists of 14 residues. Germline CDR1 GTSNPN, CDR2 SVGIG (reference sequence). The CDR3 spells CAWNRGQPYNEQFF. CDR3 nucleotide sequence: TGTGCCTGGAACAGGGGGCAACCCTACAATGAGCAGTTCTTC. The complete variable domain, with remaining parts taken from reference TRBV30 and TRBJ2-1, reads SQTIHQWPATLVQPVGSPLSLECTVEGTSNPNLYWYRQAAGRGLQLLFYSVGIGQISSEVPQNLSASRPQDRQFILSSKKLLLSDSGFYLCAWNRGQPYNEQFFGPGTRLTVL.

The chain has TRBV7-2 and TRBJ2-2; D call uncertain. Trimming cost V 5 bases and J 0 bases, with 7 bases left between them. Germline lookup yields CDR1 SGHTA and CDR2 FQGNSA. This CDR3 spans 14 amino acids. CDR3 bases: TGTGCCAGCAGCCCCCGTTCGAACACCGGGGAGCTGTTTTTT. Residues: CASSPRSNTGELFF.

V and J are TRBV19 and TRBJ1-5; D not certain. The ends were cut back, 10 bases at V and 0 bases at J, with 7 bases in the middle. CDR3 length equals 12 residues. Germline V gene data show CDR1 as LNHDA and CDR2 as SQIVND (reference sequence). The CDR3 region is CATSHSNQPQHF. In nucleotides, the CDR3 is TGTGCCACCTCCCATAGCAATCAGCCCCAGCATTTT. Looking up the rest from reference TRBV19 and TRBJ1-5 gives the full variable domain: DGGITQSPKYLFRKEGQNVTLSCEQNLNHDAMYWYRQDPGQGLRLIYYSQIVNDFQKGDIAEGYSVSREKKESFPLTVTSAQKNPTAFYLCATSHSNQPQHFGDGTRLSIL.

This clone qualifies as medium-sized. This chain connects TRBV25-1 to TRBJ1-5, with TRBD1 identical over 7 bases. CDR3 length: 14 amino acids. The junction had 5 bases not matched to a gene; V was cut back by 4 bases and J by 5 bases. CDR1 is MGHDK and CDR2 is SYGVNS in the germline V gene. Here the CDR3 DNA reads TGTGCCAGCAGTGGGCAGGGGGTGGATCAGCCCCAGCATTTT. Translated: CASSGQGVDQPQHF.

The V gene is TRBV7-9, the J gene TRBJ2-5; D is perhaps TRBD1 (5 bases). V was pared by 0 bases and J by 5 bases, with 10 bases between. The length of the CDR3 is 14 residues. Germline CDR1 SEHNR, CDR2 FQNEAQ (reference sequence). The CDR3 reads CASSLARQGETQYF. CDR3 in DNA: TGTGCCAGCAGCTTAGCGCGGCAGGGCGAGACCCAGTACTTC.

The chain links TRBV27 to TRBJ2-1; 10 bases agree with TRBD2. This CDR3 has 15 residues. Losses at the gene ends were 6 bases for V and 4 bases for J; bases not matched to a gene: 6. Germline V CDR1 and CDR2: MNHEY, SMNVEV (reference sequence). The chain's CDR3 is CASRVRLAGYNEQFF. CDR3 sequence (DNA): TGTGCCAGCAGGGTTAGACTAGCGGGTTACAATGAGCAGTTCTTC.

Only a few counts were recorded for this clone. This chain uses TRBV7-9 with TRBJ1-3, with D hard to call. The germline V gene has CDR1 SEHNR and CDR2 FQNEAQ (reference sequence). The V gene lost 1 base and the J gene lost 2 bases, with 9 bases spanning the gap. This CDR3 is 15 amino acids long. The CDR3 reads CASSLEPRAGNTIYF. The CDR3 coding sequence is TGTGCCAGCAGCTTAGAACCCCGCGCTGGAAACACCATATATTTT.

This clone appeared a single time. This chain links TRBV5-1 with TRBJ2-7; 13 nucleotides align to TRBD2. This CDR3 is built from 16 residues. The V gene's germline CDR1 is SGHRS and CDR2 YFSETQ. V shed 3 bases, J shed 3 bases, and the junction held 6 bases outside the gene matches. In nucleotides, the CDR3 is TGCGCCAGCAGCTCAACCGGGACTAGCGGGGTCTACGAGCAGTACTTC. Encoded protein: CASSSTGTSGVYEQYF.

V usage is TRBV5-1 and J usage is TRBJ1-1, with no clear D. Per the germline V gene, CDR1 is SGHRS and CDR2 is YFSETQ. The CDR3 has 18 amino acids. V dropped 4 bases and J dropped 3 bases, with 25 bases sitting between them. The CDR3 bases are TGCGCCAGCAGCCAGAGGTGGCAAAGGGCACCGTCGGACACTGAAGCTTTCTTT. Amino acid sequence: CASSQRWQRAPSDTEAFF.

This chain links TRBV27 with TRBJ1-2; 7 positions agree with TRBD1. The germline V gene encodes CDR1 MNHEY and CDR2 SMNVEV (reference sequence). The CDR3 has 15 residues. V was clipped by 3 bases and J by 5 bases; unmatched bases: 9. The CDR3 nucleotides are TGTGCCAGCAGTTTTGAACAGGGGCTCGAATATGGCTACACCTTC. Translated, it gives CASSFEQGLEYGYTF.

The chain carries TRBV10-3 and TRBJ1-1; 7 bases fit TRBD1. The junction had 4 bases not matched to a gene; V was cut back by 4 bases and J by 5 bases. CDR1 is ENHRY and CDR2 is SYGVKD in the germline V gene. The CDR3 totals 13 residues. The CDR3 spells CAISGAGGTEAFF. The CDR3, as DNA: TGTGCCATCAGTGGGGCAGGGGGTACTGAAGCTTTCTTT.

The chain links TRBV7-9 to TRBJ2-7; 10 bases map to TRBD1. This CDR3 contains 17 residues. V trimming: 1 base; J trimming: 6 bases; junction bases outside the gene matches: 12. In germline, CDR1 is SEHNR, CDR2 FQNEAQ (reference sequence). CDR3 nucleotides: TGTGCCAGCAGCTTAGTCGGATCCGGGACAGGGGTTCGCGAGCAGTACTTC. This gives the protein CASSLVGSGTGVREQYF. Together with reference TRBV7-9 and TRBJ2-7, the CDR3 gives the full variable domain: DTGVSQNPRHKITKRGQNVTFRCDPISEHNRLYWYRQTLGQGPEFLTYFQNEAQLEKSRLLSDRFSAERPKGSFSTLEIQRTEQGDSAMYLCASSLVGSGTGVREQYFGPGTRLTVT.

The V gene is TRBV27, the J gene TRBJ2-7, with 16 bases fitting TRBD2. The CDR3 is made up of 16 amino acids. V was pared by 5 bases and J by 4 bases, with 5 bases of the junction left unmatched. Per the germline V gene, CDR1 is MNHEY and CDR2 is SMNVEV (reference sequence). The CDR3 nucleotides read TGTGCCAGCAGTCGGGGACTAGCGGGAGGGAGGTACGAGCAGTACTTC. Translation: CASSRGLAGGRYEQYF.

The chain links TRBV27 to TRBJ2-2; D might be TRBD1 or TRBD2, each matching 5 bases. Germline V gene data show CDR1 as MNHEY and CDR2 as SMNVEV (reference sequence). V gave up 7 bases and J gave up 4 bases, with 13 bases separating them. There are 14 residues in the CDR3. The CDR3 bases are TGTGCCAGCACCTTGGCCGGGGCCACCGGGGAGCTGTTTTTT. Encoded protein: CASTLAGATGELFF.